These T cell receptor beta chains were read from a single sample in a study of blood T cell repertoires in COVID-19. Profiled with immunoSEQ multiplex PCR; TCRdb holds only in-frame clones, not every one. The data show approximately 170,000 clones, with roughly four fifths seen just once and approximately 11% held by the top ten. Material for sequencing was peripheral blood. These receptor sequences come from a man in his fifties or sixties with active or convalescent COVID-19. CDR3s include the opening cysteine and the closing phenylalanine or tryptophan. The order of the fields is D gene, clone size, V gene, J gene, CDR3 DNA, CDR3 protein. D genes are given only for firm matches. Expanded clones get a size class; other rows say once, few or many, or leave the size out.

d_call: .
clone_size: .
v_call: TRBV29-1
j_call: TRBJ2-3
cdr3_nt: TGCAGCGTTGAAGTCCACAGCCGCACAGATACGCAGTATTTT
cdr3_aa: CSVEVHSRTDTQYF

d_call: TRBD2
clone_size: once
v_call: TRBV6-6
j_call: TRBJ2-7
cdr3_nt: TGTGCCAGCAGCTCCATAGGGACTAGCGGGGGGTACGAGCAGTACTTC
cdr3_aa: CASSSIGTSGGYEQYF

d_call: TRBD2
clone_size: .
v_call: TRBV6-2/TRBV6-3
j_call: TRBJ2-3
cdr3_nt: TGTGCCAGCAGTCGCCGGACTAGTTTCCCAGATACGCAGTATTTT
cdr3_aa: CASSRRTSFPDTQYF

d_call: .
clone_size: many
v_call: TRBV3-1/TRBV3-2
j_call: TRBJ2-6
cdr3_nt: TGTGCCAGCAGCCAGACAATAGTCAGGGAGGCTGGGGCCAACGTCCTGACTTTC
cdr3_aa: CASSQTIVREAGANVLTF

d_call: TRBD2
clone_size: .
v_call: TRBV6-5
j_call: TRBJ2-1
cdr3_nt: TGTGCCAGCAGCACTCTAGCGGGAGGCTACAATGAGCAGTTCTTC
cdr3_aa: CASSTLAGGYNEQFF

d_call: TRBD1
clone_size: .
v_call: TRBV30
j_call: TRBJ2-7
cdr3_nt: TGTGCCTGGAGTGTTAGAGACAGGGATGGGTTGAGAAACGAGCAGTACTTC
cdr3_aa: CAWSVRDRDGLRNEQYF

d_call: TRBD1
clone_size: .
v_call: TRBV5-1
j_call: TRBJ2-1
cdr3_nt: TGCGCCAGCAGCCCGGGACAGGGCTCCTACAATGAGCAGTTCTTC
cdr3_aa: CASSPGQGSYNEQFF

d_call: .
clone_size: .
v_call: TRBV12-3/TRBV12-4
j_call: TRBJ1-2
cdr3_nt: TGTGCCAGCAGACCAGACAGGAGCTATGGCTACACCTTC
cdr3_aa: CASRPDRSYGYTF

d_call: TRBD2
clone_size: few
v_call: TRBV24-1
j_call: TRBJ2-3
cdr3_nt: TGTGCCACCAGTGATTATAGCGGGGTCACAGATACGCAGTATTTT
cdr3_aa: CATSDYSGVTDTQYF

d_call: TRBD1
clone_size: once
v_call: TRBV2
j_call: TRBJ1-1
cdr3_nt: TGTGCCAGCAGGATCGAAAGACAGGGGGTAAACACTGAAGCTTTCTTT
cdr3_aa: CASRIERQGVNTEAFF

d_call: .
clone_size: few
v_call: TRBV5-1
j_call: TRBJ2-2
cdr3_nt: TGCGCCAGCAGCTCGACAGTCGAACACCGGGAGCTGTTTTTT
cdr3_aa: CASSSTVEHRELFF

d_call: .
clone_size: .
v_call: TRBV5-1
j_call: TRBJ2-5
cdr3_nt: TGCGCCAGCAGCTCCCGGGACAACCAAGAGACCCAGTACTTC
cdr3_aa: CASSSRDNQETQYF

d_call: .
clone_size: .
v_call: TRBV7-2
j_call: TRBJ2-2
cdr3_nt: TGTGCCAGCAGCTTGGCTCCGGGACAACACACCGGGGAGCTGTTTTTT
cdr3_aa: CASSLAPGQHTGELFF

d_call: .
clone_size: .
v_call: TRBV5-3
j_call: TRBJ1-4
cdr3_nt: TGTGCCAGAAGCTATAAGCTTAGGGGCGATAATGAAAAACTGTTTTTT
cdr3_aa: CARSYKLRGDNEKLFF

d_call: .
clone_size: once
v_call: TRBV7-3
j_call: TRBJ1-2
cdr3_nt: TGTGCCAGCAGCCCAATGGGGGGGGTTGGCTATGGCTACACCTTC
cdr3_aa: CASSPMGGVGYGYTF

d_call: .
clone_size: .
v_call: TRBV3-1/TRBV3-2
j_call: TRBJ1-6
cdr3_nt: TGTGCCAGCAGCCAGTATCCAGGGGTTTCGAGGAATTCACCCCTCCACTTT
cdr3_aa: CASSQYPGVSRNSPLHF

d_call: TRBD2
clone_size: few
v_call: TRBV3-1/TRBV3-2
j_call: TRBJ2-5
cdr3_nt: TGTGCCAGCAGCATCAGCGGGGCCGGGTACCAAGAGACCCAGTACTTC
cdr3_aa: CASSISGAGYQETQYF

d_call: .
clone_size: .
v_call: TRBV7-2
j_call: TRBJ1-6
cdr3_nt: TGTGCCAGCAGCTTAGGAGGGTCGAGGGATTCACCCCTCCACTTT
cdr3_aa: CASSLGGSRDSPLHF

d_call: TRBD1
clone_size: .
v_call: TRBV27
j_call: TRBJ1-1
cdr3_nt: TGTGCCAGCAGTCAATCGACAGGGGCCATGAACACTGAAGCTTTCTTT
cdr3_aa: CASSQSTGAMNTEAFF

d_call: .
clone_size: .
v_call: TRBV19
j_call: TRBJ2-1
cdr3_nt: TGTGCCACCGTGAGCGGGCCCTCCGCCAATGAGCAGTTCTTC
cdr3_aa: CATVSGPSANEQFF

d_call: .
clone_size: .
v_call: TRBV5-1
j_call: TRBJ1-5
cdr3_nt: TGCGCCAGCAGCGCAGATAGCAATCAGCCCCAGCATTTT
cdr3_aa: CASSADSNQPQHF

d_call: TRBD2
clone_size: .
v_call: TRBV7-8
j_call: TRBJ2-2
cdr3_nt: TGTGCCAGCAGCGCTCGGACTAGCGGGACCAACACCGGGGAGCTGTTTTTT
cdr3_aa: CASSARTSGTNTGELFF

d_call: TRBD1
clone_size: .
v_call: TRBV29-1
j_call: TRBJ2-7
cdr3_nt: TGCAGCGTTGAAGGGCAGGGGGCCTACGAGCAGTACTTC
cdr3_aa: CSVEGQGAYEQYF

d_call: .
clone_size: .
v_call: TRBV6-5
j_call: TRBJ2-1
cdr3_nt: TGTGCCAGCAGTTACTCGATAGCGGAAGGGAAGCAGTTCTTC
cdr3_aa: CASSYSIAEGKQFF

d_call: .
clone_size: .
v_call: TRBV11-1
j_call: TRBJ2-5
cdr3_nt: TGTGCCAGCAGCTTAGATTCGGAAGAGACCCAGTACTTC
cdr3_aa: CASSLDSEETQYF

d_call: TRBD2
clone_size: few
v_call: TRBV4-2
j_call: TRBJ2-1
cdr3_nt: TGTGCCAGCAGCCAAGATAGCGGGAGCTACAATGAGCAGTTCTTC
cdr3_aa: CASSQDSGSYNEQFF

d_call: .
clone_size: .
v_call: TRBV19
j_call: TRBJ2-2
cdr3_nt: TGTGCCAGTAGTATTCAGGCAGGGAACACCGGGGAGCTGTTTTTT
cdr3_aa: CASSIQAGNTGELFF

d_call: .
clone_size: .
v_call: TRBV5-1
j_call: TRBJ2-3
cdr3_nt: TGCGCCAGCAGCTTGGAAGCTTCTAGCACAGATACGCAGTATTTT
cdr3_aa: CASSLEASSTDTQYF

d_call: TRBD1
clone_size: .
v_call: TRBV4-2
j_call: TRBJ1-4
cdr3_nt: TGTGCCAGCAGCCCTCAGGGGGGACAGGGGGATGAAAAACTGTTTTTT
cdr3_aa: CASSPQGGQGDEKLFF

d_call: .
clone_size: .
v_call: TRBV19
j_call: TRBJ2-1
cdr3_nt: TGTGCCAGTACCCCGGGGAGTGGGTCCTACAATGAGCAGTTCTTC
cdr3_aa: CASTPGSGSYNEQFF

d_call: TRBD2
clone_size: .
v_call: TRBV5-5
j_call: TRBJ2-3
cdr3_nt: TGTGCCAGCAGCTTGCGGGGGGGAGTCTTTGCAGATACGCAGTATTTT
cdr3_aa: CASSLRGGVFADTQYF

d_call: .
clone_size: .
v_call: TRBV7-9
j_call: TRBJ2-5
cdr3_nt: TGTGCCAGCAGCTTATCGTCAGGTCCTCAAGAGACCCAGTACTTC
cdr3_aa: CASSLSSGPQETQYF

d_call: TRBD1
clone_size: .
v_call: TRBV19
j_call: TRBJ1-5
cdr3_nt: TGTGCCAGTAGCGCCCAGGGGGCTAGCAATCAGCCCCAGCATTTT
cdr3_aa: CASSAQGASNQPQHF

d_call: .
clone_size: .
v_call: TRBV18
j_call: TRBJ2-2
cdr3_nt: TGTGCCAGCTCACCCCAAGGGGGGGCGCGAAGCACCGGGGAGCTGTTTTTT
cdr3_aa: CASSPQGGARSTGELFF

d_call: .
clone_size: .
v_call: TRBV28
j_call: TRBJ1-5
cdr3_nt: TGTGCCAGCAGTGGTGAGGGCTCCTTGGGCGGTCAGCCCCAGCATTTT
cdr3_aa: CASSGEGSLGGQPQHF

d_call: .
clone_size: .
v_call: TRBV6-4
j_call: TRBJ1-6
cdr3_nt: TGTGCCAGCAGTGACCCTCAGGTTAATTCACCCCTCCACTTT
cdr3_aa: CASSDPQVNSPLHF

d_call: TRBD2
clone_size: .
v_call: TRBV7-2
j_call: TRBJ2-2
cdr3_nt: TGTGCCAGCAGCCCGCCCGGGACTAGGGGGACCGGGGAGCTGTTTTTT
cdr3_aa: CASSPPGTRGTGELFF

d_call: TRBD2
clone_size: few
v_call: TRBV28
j_call: TRBJ2-7
cdr3_nt: TGTGCCAGCAGTGGGGGGGGGAGACCCTACGAGCAGTACTTC
cdr3_aa: CASSGGGRPYEQYF

d_call: .
clone_size: .
v_call: TRBV21-1
j_call: TRBJ2-7
cdr3_nt: TGTGCCAGCAGCAAGGGGGACAGGGTAGCCTACGAGCAGTACTTC
cdr3_aa: CASSKGDRVAYEQYF

d_call: .
clone_size: once
v_call: TRBV5-4
j_call: TRBJ2-2
cdr3_nt: TGTGCCAGCAGGCTGGACAGTCCGAACACCGGGGAGCTGTTTTTT
cdr3_aa: CASRLDSPNTGELFF

d_call: TRBD2
clone_size: .
v_call: TRBV5-6
j_call: TRBJ2-1
cdr3_nt: TGTGCCAGCAGCATGGGTGGACTAGTGAAGCAGTTCTTC
cdr3_aa: CASSMGGLVKQFF

d_call: TRBD2
clone_size: .
v_call: TRBV10-2
j_call: TRBJ2-1
cdr3_nt: TGCGCCAGCAGGCGACTAGCGGGAGACAATGAGCAGTTCTTC
cdr3_aa: CASRRLAGDNEQFF

d_call: TRBD2
clone_size: .
v_call: TRBV3-1/TRBV3-2
j_call: TRBJ2-5
cdr3_nt: TGTGCCAGCAGCCCCCATCGACTAGCGGCAAACCAAGAGACCCAGTACTTC
cdr3_aa: CASSPHRLAANQETQYF

d_call: TRBD1
clone_size: .
v_call: TRBV3-1/TRBV3-2
j_call: TRBJ1-1
cdr3_nt: TGTGCCAGCAGCCAAGGGGCGGGACAGGGAGCTTTCTTT
cdr3_aa: CASSQGAGQGAFF

d_call: .
clone_size: few
v_call: TRBV19
j_call: TRBJ1-5
cdr3_nt: TGTGCCAGTAGTATAGAGGAGGGGTTCGCTCAGCCCCAGCATTTT
cdr3_aa: CASSIEEGFAQPQHF

d_call: .
clone_size: .
v_call: TRBV18
j_call: TRBJ2-1
cdr3_nt: TGTGCCAGCTCACCCGTGGGGCTCAATGAGCAGTTCTTC
cdr3_aa: CASSPVGLNEQFF

d_call: .
clone_size: .
v_call: TRBV7-6
j_call: TRBJ2-6
cdr3_nt: TGTGCCAGCAGCCCGTCGGCGGGGTCTGGGGCCAACGTCCTGACTTTC
cdr3_aa: CASSPSAGSGANVLTF

d_call: TRBD1
clone_size: .
v_call: TRBV7-2
j_call: TRBJ1-5
cdr3_nt: TGTGCCAGCAGCTCGGAAAGACAGGGGAACCAGCCCCAGCATTTT
cdr3_aa: CASSSERQGNQPQHF

d_call: TRBD2
clone_size: .
v_call: TRBV24-1
j_call: TRBJ2-2
cdr3_nt: TGTGCCACCAGTGGCCCCCCGCGGCCACTAGCGGGAGTGGACACCGGGGAGCTGTTTTTT
cdr3_aa: CATSGPPRPLAGVDTGELFF

d_call: .
clone_size: .
v_call: TRBV7-9
j_call: TRBJ2-6
cdr3_nt: TGTGCCAGCAGCCCGCCACAGGGCCTCAGGGTTGGGGCCAACGTCCTGACTTTC
cdr3_aa: CASSPPQGLRVGANVLTF

d_call: .
clone_size: .
v_call: TRBV6-5
j_call: TRBJ1-2
cdr3_nt: TGTGCCAGCATTACAGGGCCCCGGAACTATGGCTACACCTTC
cdr3_aa: CASITGPRNYGYTF

d_call: .
clone_size: .
v_call: TRBV6-5
j_call: TRBJ1-1
cdr3_nt: TGTGCCAGCAGTTACACGAGAAGGGGGTACACTGAAGCTTTCTTT
cdr3_aa: CASSYTRRGYTEAFF

d_call: TRBD1
clone_size: .
v_call: TRBV4-2
j_call: TRBJ2-5
cdr3_nt: TGTGCCAGCAGCCAACAGAACCCCGGGACAGGGGGAGAGACCCAGTACTTC
cdr3_aa: CASSQQNPGTGGETQYF

d_call: .
clone_size: once
v_call: TRBV2
j_call: TRBJ2-3
cdr3_nt: TGTGCCAGCAGTGAAACAAAAACGCAGTATTTT
cdr3_aa: CASSETKTQYF

d_call: .
clone_size: .
v_call: TRBV19
j_call: TRBJ1-5
cdr3_nt: TGTGCCAGTAGTGCCCAGGGTACGCGCAATCAGCCCCAGCATTTT
cdr3_aa: CASSAQGTRNQPQHF

d_call: .
clone_size: .
v_call: TRBV11-2
j_call: TRBJ2-3
cdr3_nt: TGTGCCAGCAGCTTAGGGAGTTCCACAGATACGCAGTATTTT
cdr3_aa: CASSLGSSTDTQYF

d_call: .
clone_size: .
v_call: TRBV7-2
j_call: TRBJ1-1
cdr3_nt: TGTGCCAGCAGGTCCCGGGGGAGTGAAGCTTTCTTT
cdr3_aa: CASRSRGSEAFF

d_call: TRBD2
clone_size: .
v_call: TRBV7-2
j_call: TRBJ2-5
cdr3_nt: TGTGCCAGCAGCGGGACTAGCGGGGGGCCGGACCGTACGAAGACCCAGTACTTC
cdr3_aa: CASSGTSGGPDRTKTQYF

d_call: TRBD1
clone_size: .
v_call: TRBV4-1
j_call: TRBJ1-2
cdr3_nt: TGCGCCAGCAGCCAAGGTGGAGGACAGGGCGGTGGCTACACCTTC
cdr3_aa: CASSQGGGQGGGYTF

d_call: TRBD1
clone_size: once
v_call: TRBV3-1/TRBV3-2
j_call: TRBJ2-7
cdr3_nt: TGTGCCAGCAGCCAAGTAACAGGGGAAAACGAGCAGTACTTC
cdr3_aa: CASSQVTGENEQYF